The clone carrying this T cell receptor beta chain was observed a few times. This specimen comes from a study of early T cells in non-severe SARS-CoV-2 infection. TCRdb recomputed calls from the 5' RACE reads with MiXCR, one row per CDR3 protein. The table shows some 34,000 distinct CDR3 sequences, with roughly 7.1% occurring only once. The CDR3 is made up of 14 amino acids. J lost 0 bases, V lost 8 bases, and 7 bases had no gene match. Germline V gene sequence: CDR1 MDHEN, CDR2 SYDVKM. The chain links TRBV28 to TRBJ2-7, with 7 bases fitting TRBD1. This specimen was whole blood, taken at baseline. The receptor was derived from an adult who was a healthcare worker with PCR-confirmed SARS-CoV-2 infection or an uninfected control (not recorded which). The CDR3 sequence is CASHGQAFSYEQYF. The CDR3 nucleotides are TGTGCCAGCCACGGACAGGCCTTCTCCTACGAGCAGTACTTC.